This passage covers 8 T cell receptor beta chains from one sample sequenced in a study of T cells after posttransplantation cyclophosphamide (dated by TCRdb to about 2016). Receptors were amplified or captured by the immunoSEQ multiplex PCR assay. This immuneACCESS table, as held by TCRdb, lists in-frame sequences with V and J called but not all clones. Of the missing ones, under half trace to an unresolved V gene in checked studies; the others have no known cause. A total of 30,000 or so clones appear in this sample, 85% to 90% of them only once. The ten biggest clones cover around 14% of the sample. Sequencing used PBMCs. The receptors derive from a woman in her 40s with a blood cancer, CMV-positive, and with a related stem cell donor.

V is TRBV11-2 and J is TRBJ2-7; D uncertain. Germline values: CDR1 SGHAT, CDR2 FQNNGV. V dropped 3 bases and J dropped 2 bases, with 5 bases sitting between them. CDR3 size: 12 residues. CDR3 amino acids: CASSFRAYEQYF. Written as DNA, the CDR3 is TGTGCCAGCAGCTTTCGGGCCTACGAGCAGTACTTC.

The chain employs TRBV2 and TRBJ2-3; possibly TRBD1 for D (5 bases). The V end lost 5 bases, the J end lost 5 bases, and 8 bases lay between the germline ends. Per the germline V gene, CDR1 is SNHLY and CDR2 is FYNNEI. This CDR3 is 12 amino acids long. CDR3 residues: CASSPGQDTQYF. The CDR3 bases are TGTGCCAGCAGTCCAGGGCAAGATACGCAGTATTTT.

The rearrangement links TRBV13 to TRBJ2-4; D unresolved. Germline loops: CDR1 PRHDT, CDR2 FYEKMQ (reference sequence). V shed 2 bases and J shed 4 bases, with 6 bases lying between them. This CDR3 region has 13 residues. The CDR3 protein is CASSLNQKNIQYF. The CDR3 DNA reads as TGTGCCAGCAGCTTAAACCAGAAAAACATTCAGTACTTC. Using reference TRBV13 and TRBJ2-4 for the parts outside the CDR3, the full variable domain is AAGVIQSPRHLIKEKRETATLKCYPIPRHDTVYWYQQGPGQDPQFLISFYEKMQSDKGSIPDRFSAQQFSDYHSELNMSSLELGDSALYFCASSLNQKNIQYFGAGTRLSVL.

The chain has TRBV19 and TRBJ1-2, with D unclear. Germline-derived CDR1 and CDR2 are LNHDA and SQIVND (reference sequence). The CDR3 is 13 amino acids. V was shortened by 4 bases and J by 2 bases, with 8 bases between the two germline ends. CDR3 sequence reads: CASSTATNYGYTF. The CDR3 bases are TGTGCCAGTAGTACGGCGACAAACTATGGCTACACCTTC.

V usage is TRBV2 and J usage is TRBJ2-6; 7 bases are a match to TRBD1. CDR1 and CDR2 (germline): SNHLY, FYNNEI. This CDR3 region has 16 residues. Losses at the gene ends were 5 bases for V and 0 bases for J; bases not matched to a gene: 4. The CDR3 region has the DNA TGTGCCAGCAGTTCTAGGGACAGCTCTGGGGCCAACGTCCTGACTTTC. Residues: CASSSRDSSGANVLTF.

The chain carries TRBV5-6 and TRBJ1-2; 9 nucleotides agree with TRBD1. J gave up 7 bases and V 3 bases, and 7 bases lay outside the gene matches. CDR3 size: 14 residues. Germline V gene lookup returns CDR1 SGHDT and CDR2 YYEEEE. The CDR3 DNA reads TGTGCCAGCAGCTCGGCGGGGACAGGGTTTGGCTACACCTTC. It specifies CASSSAGTGFGYTF.

This sequence joins TRBV6-4 and TRBJ2-3; 10 positions agree with TRBD2. Germline V gene sequence: CDR1 MRHNA, CDR2 SNTAGT. The CDR3 is made up of 15 amino acids. Trimming removed 5 bases from V and 2 bases from J; junction bases left unmatched: 4. The CDR3 sequence: CASSKTSGSTDTQYF. The CDR3 nucleotides are TGTGCCAGCAGTAAGACTAGCGGGTCCACAGATACGCAGTATTTT.

This chain connects TRBV7-2 to TRBJ2-7, with D uncertain. Between the trimmed V and J ends, which lost 2 bases and 6 bases, there was a span of 17 bases. This CDR3 is built from 15 residues. Germline V CDR1 and CDR2: SGHTA, FQGNSA. The CDR3 spells CASSLSKNRISEQYF. In nucleotides, the CDR3 is TGTGCCAGCAGCTTAAGTAAGAACAGAATTAGCGAGCAGTACTTC.